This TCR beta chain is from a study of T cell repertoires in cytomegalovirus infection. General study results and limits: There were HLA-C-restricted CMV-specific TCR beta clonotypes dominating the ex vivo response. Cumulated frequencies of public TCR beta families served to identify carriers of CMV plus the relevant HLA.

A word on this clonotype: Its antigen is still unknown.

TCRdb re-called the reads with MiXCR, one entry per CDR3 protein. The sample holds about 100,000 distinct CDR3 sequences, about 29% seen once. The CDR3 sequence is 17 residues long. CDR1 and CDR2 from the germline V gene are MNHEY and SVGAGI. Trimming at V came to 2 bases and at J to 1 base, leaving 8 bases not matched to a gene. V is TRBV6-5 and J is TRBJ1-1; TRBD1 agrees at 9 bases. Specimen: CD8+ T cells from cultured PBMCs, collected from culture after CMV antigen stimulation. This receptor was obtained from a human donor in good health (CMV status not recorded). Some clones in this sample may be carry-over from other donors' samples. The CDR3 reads CASSYPPDRGWNTEAFF. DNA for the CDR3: TGTGCCAGCAGTTACCCCCCCGACAGGGGGTGGAACACTGAAGCTTTCTTT.